Ten or more counts support the clone carrying this T cell receptor (beta chain). Its antigen is as yet unknown. Universal primer sites and UMIs were introduced during 5'RACE template-switching synthesis of TCR cDNA. TCRdb reprocessed the 5' RACE reads via MiXCR and lists one record per CDR3 protein. The sample includes around 100,000 distinct CDR3 sequences, 8% to 9.5% of them seen just once. These data are taken from a study of T cells after yellow fever vaccination. Findings of the study overall: Once the booster was given, most primary-vaccination clones reappeared, at over 95% for CD4 and roughly 85% for CD8.

Deletions cut 3 bases from V and 0 bases from J, with 9 bases between. This CDR3 region has 15 residues. Germline V lookup: CDR1 MGHDK, CDR2 SYGVNS. This clonotype originated in a man aged 25 to 40 who received the YFV17D yellow fever vaccine. This sample comprised CD8+ T cells sorted from PBMCs, obtained 45 days after the yellow fever booster vaccination. The chain has TRBV25-1 and TRBJ2-1; D ambiguous. CDR3 in amino acids: CASSDRASSYNEQFF. The CDR3, as DNA: TGTGCCAGCAGTGACCGGGCGAGCTCCTACAATGAGCAGTTCTTC.